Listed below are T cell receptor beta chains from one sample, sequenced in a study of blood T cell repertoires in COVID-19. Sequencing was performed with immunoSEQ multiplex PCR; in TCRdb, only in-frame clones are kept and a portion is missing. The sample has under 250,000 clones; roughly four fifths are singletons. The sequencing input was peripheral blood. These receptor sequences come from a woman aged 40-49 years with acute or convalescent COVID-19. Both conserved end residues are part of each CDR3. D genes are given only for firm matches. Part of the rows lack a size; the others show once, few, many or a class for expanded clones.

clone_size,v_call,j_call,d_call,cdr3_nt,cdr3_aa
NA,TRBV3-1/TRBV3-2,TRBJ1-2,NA,TGTGCCAGCGGTAAACAGGGTGGCTATGGCTACACCTTC,CASGKQGGYGYTF
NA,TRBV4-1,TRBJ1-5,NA,TGCGCCAGCGGCGGGGTTCTCAATCAGCCCCAGCATTTT,CASGGVLNQPQHF
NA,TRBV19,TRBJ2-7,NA,TGTGCCAGTAGTATCAATTCGGGCTACGAGCAGTACTTC,CASSINSGYEQYF
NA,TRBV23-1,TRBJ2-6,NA,TGCGCCAGCAGTCAATCTGGGGACTCCCACTCTGGGGCCAACGTCCTGACTTTC,CASSQSGDSHSGANVLTF
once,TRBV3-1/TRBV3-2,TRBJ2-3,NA,TGTGCCAGCAGCCAAGCCGAGAGGGAGGAGGCAGATACGCAGTATTTT,CASSQAEREEADTQYF
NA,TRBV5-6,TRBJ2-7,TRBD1,TGTGCCGGCAGCTTGCAGGGGGCGATTACCTACGAGCAGTACTTC,CAGSLQGAITYEQYF
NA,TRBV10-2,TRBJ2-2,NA,TGCGCCATCTTACCTGAGGGGGTGGGTCGATCCGGGGAGCTGTTTTTT,CAILPEGVGRSGELFF
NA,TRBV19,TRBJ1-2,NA,TGTGCCAGTAGTCCCCGGGACACACTCTATGGCTACACCTTC,CASSPRDTLYGYTF
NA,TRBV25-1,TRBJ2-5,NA,TGTGCCAGCAGTGAACCCTCTCCGGGACTTACCCAAGAGACCCAGTACTTC,CASSEPSPGLTQETQYF
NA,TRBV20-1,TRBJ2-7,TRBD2,TGCAGTGCTAGTCGGACTAGCGGAGGGACCTACGAGCAGTACTTC,CSASRTSGGTYEQYF
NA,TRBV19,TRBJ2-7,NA,TGTGCCAGTAGTGGTCAGTCCTACGAGCAGTACTTC,CASSGQSYEQYF
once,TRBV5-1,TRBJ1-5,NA,TGCGCCAGCAGCTTGGGCGGCGATAGCAATCAGCCCCAGCATTTT,CASSLGGDSNQPQHF
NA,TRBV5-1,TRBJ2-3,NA,TGCGCCAGCAGCTTCGGCGGGATCACAGATACGCAGTATTTT,CASSFGGITDTQYF
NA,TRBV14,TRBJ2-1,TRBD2,TGTGCCAGCAGCCGACGACTAGCGGGGGGCCAATACAATGAGCAGTTCTTC,CASSRRLAGGQYNEQFF
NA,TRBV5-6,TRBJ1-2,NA,TGTGCCAGCAGCTTGGCGGCAGGGGATGGCTACACCTTC,CASSLAAGDGYTF
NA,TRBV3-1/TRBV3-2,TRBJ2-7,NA,TGTGCCAAATGCACAGCATCCTACGAGCAGTACTTC,CAKCTASYEQYF
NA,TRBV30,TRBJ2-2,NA,TGTGCCTGGGATTTAGGAGTCGGGGAGCTGTTTTTT,CAWDLGVGELFF
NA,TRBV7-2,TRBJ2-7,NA,TGTGCCAGCAGCCGAGAACTATACTACGAGCAGTACTTC,CASSRELYYEQYF
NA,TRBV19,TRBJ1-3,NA,TGTGCCAGTAGCCGAAAAGCGGGACCGAACTCTGGAAACACCATATATTTT,CASSRKAGPNSGNTIYF
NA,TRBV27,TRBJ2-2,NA,TGTGCCAGCAGTCCCTTATTTGCCGGGGAGCTGTTTTTT,CASSPLFAGELFF
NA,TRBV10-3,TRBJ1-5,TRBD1,TGTGCCACATTGGACTCAGGGGGGAATCAGCCCCAGCATTTT,CATLDSGGNQPQHF
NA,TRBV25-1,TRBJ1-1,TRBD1,TGTGCCAGCAGTGAACGCTCAGGGGGCGCCACTGAAGCTTTCTTT,CASSERSGGATEAFF
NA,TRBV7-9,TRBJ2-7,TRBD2,TGTGCCAGCAGCCCGTGGGGCGGCGGGAGCTCCTACGAGCAGTACTTC,CASSPWGGGSSYEQYF
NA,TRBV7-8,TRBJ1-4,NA,TGTGCCAGCAGCTTAAGCGGGAGGGCTAATGAAAAACTGTTTTTT,CASSLSGRANEKLFF
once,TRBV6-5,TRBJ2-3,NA,TGTGCCAGCAGTTATGGCAGCACAGATACGCAGTATTTT,CASSYGSTDTQYF
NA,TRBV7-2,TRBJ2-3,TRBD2,TGTGCCAGCAGCTTGGCGGGAGTCGGTATAGATACGCAGTATTTT,CASSLAGVGIDTQYF
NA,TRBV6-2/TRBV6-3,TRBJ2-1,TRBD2,TGTGCCAGCAGTGACCGACTAGCGGGGCCAGGAATACGGTACAATGAGCAGTTCTTC,CASSDRLAGPGIRYNEQFF
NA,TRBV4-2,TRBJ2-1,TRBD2,TGTGCCAGCAGCCAAGCTAGCGGGGCTGAAAGGAATGAGCAGTTCTTC,CASSQASGAERNEQFF
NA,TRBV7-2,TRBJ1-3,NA,TGTGCCAGCAGCCTCGGGTTCGGAAACACCATATATTTT,CASSLGFGNTIYF
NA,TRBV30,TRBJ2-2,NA,TGTGCCTGGCAGGGGTCCCACACCGGGGAGCTGTTTTTT,CAWQGSHTGELFF
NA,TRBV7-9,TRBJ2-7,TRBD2,TGTGCCAGCAGCTATCAAGCGGGAGTGGGAGAGCAGTACTTC,CASSYQAGVGEQYF
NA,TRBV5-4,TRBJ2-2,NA,TGTGCCAGCAGCTTGCGCAGTTACACCGGGGAGCTGTTTTTT,CASSLRSYTGELFF
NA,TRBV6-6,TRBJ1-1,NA,TGTGCCAGCAGTTACTCGAGACAGAAGAACACTGAAGCTTTCTTT,CASSYSRQKNTEAFF
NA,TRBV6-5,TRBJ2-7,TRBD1,TGTGCCAGCAGGAGGGACAGGGTGTACGAGCAGTACTTC,CASRRDRVYEQYF
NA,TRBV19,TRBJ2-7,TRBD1,TGTGCCAGTGCTGCTAGGGGGCTCACTTCCTACGAGCAGTACTTC,CASAARGLTSYEQYF